Presented here are 30 T cell receptor beta chains from one specimen sequenced in a study of T cells in localized non-small cell lung cancer. Assay used: immunoSEQ multiplex PCR; TCRdb lists only in-frame clones, some missing. The data contain fewer than 45,000 clones, almost 85% of them singletons. Here the sequenced sample was peripheral blood, taken before any cancer treatment. The origin of the receptors is a male donor aged 60 or over with stage III squamous cell lung carcinoma.

The V gene is TRBV23-1, the J gene TRBJ1-3, with D possibly matching TRBD1 (5 bases). TRBV23-1 counts as an open reading frame of uncertain function. V lost 9 bases to trimming and J lost 2 bases, with 8 bases between them. The CDR3 contains 12 residues. The CDR3 reads CARTDPGNTIYF. CDR3 nucleotide sequence: TGCGCCAGGACAGATCCTGGAAACACCATATATTTT.

This sequence joins TRBV7-3 and TRBJ2-2, with TRBD2 matching 7 bases. The CDR3 consists of 14 residues. In germline, CDR1 is SGHTA, CDR2 FQGTGA. The V and J ends lost 5 bases and 7 bases, in that order; junction bases with no gene match: 7. The DNA for the CDR3 is TGTGCCAGCAGCGCGAGCGGGGTTGGCGGGGAGCTGTTTTTT. Its protein product is CASSASGVGGELFF. Using reference TRBV7-3 and TRBJ2-2 for the parts outside the CDR3, the full variable domain is GAGVSQTPSNKVTEKGKYVELRCDPISGHTALYWYRQSLGQGPEFLIYFQGTGAADDSGLPNDRFFAVRPEGSVSTLKIQRTERGDSAVYLCASSASGVGGELFFGEGSRLTVL.

The rearrangement uses TRBV7-2 and TRBJ2-5; D is possibly TRBD2 (6 bases). This CDR3 region has 16 residues. Trimming left V 5 bases short and J 5 bases short, with 21 bases between. From germline, CDR1 is SGHTA and CDR2 FQGNSA. The CDR3 DNA reads TGTGCCAGCAGCCCACCGACTAGTTTTTATGCCGAGACCCAGTACTTC. Its protein product is CASSPPTSFYAETQYF.

This chain links TRBV6-9 with TRBJ1-1, with TRBD1 matching 7 bases. The V gene end was trimmed by 6 bases and the J gene end by 4 bases; junction bases not matched to a gene: 8. The CDR3 contains 14 residues. Germline CDR1 and CDR2: MNHGY and SVAAGI. The DNA for the CDR3 is TGTGCCAGCAGACCCGACAGGGAGGGCACTGAAGCTTTCTTT. Its translation is CASRPDREGTEAFF.

The genes are TRBV30 and TRBJ1-6; perhaps TRBD1 as D (5 bases). This CDR3 comprises 15 residues. V was trimmed by 0 bases and J by 9 bases, leaving 15 bases between them. The germline V gene has CDR1 GTSNPN and CDR2 SVGIG (reference sequence). The CDR3 loop is CAWSVEGSWGSPLHF. The CDR3 DNA reads as TGTGCCTGGAGTGTAGAGGGGAGTTGGGGTTCACCCCTCCACTTT.

The CDR3 reads CASSPPPRASKSTF. The CDR3 nucleotides are TGTGCCAGCAGTCCCCCTCCCCGAGCCTCGAAAAGCACCTTC. The V call is TRBV2, the J call TRBJ1-2; D is undetermined. Germline V gene lookup returns CDR1 SNHLY and CDR2 FYNNEI. The CDR3 is made up of 14 amino acids. V was trimmed by 5 bases and J by 13 bases, leaving 23 bases between them.

The chain couples TRBV27 to TRBJ1-2, with 8 bases identical to TRBD1. The germline gives CDR1 MNHEY, CDR2 SMNVEV (reference sequence). V trimming: 2 bases; J trimming: 2 bases; junction bases outside the gene matches: 10. The CDR3 runs 17 residues. CDR3 nucleotides: TGTGCCAGCAGTTTACTCGGGGGGACAGGTCCCAACTATGGCTACACCTTC. It is translated as CASSLLGGTGPNYGYTF.

The CDR3 DNA reads TGTGCCAGCAGTGCCTGGCGGGAGGCTGGTACCGGGGAGCTGTTTTTT. This gives the protein CASSAWREAGTGELFF. V usage is TRBV2 and J usage is TRBJ2-2, with TRBD2 matching over 8 bases. The junction had 9 bases not matched to a gene; V was cut back by 4 bases and J by 5 bases. The germline gives CDR1 SNHLY, CDR2 FYNNEI. This CDR3 contains 16 residues.

This chain joins TRBV10-2 and TRBJ2-3; D gene uncertain. Per the germline V gene, CDR1 is WSHSY and CDR2 is SAAADI. Between the trimmed V and J ends, which lost 4 bases and 0 bases, there was a span of 2 bases. CDR3 length: 12 residues. The CDR3 sequence: CASSVSTDTQYF. CDR3 coding DNA: TGCGCCAGCAGTGTTAGCACAGATACGCAGTATTTT.

A note on this clone: This specimen includes other DNA sequences encoding the same CDR3. The V and J genes are TRBV25-1 and TRBJ1-3; D ambiguous. V was shortened by 6 bases and J by 4 bases, with 16 bases between the two germline ends. The CDR3 consists of 15 residues. Germline lookup yields CDR1 MGHDK and CDR2 SYGVNS. This CDR3 is CASSSWNGPGNTIYF. DNA for the CDR3: TGTGCCAGCAGCTCATGGAACGGACCAGGAAACACCATATATTTT.

This clone was seen a single time. The J gene is TRBJ2-5, the V gene TRBV7-8; a weak D match, TRBD1 (6 bases). The CDR3 sequence is 12 residues long. Germline CDR1 is SGHVS and CDR2 is FQNEAQ. V lost 6 bases and J 7 bases, leaving 12 bases between the germline ends. Written as DNA, the CDR3 is TGTGCCAGCAGAGGACAGCTTGGGACCCAGTACTTC. This codes for CASRGQLGTQYF.

CDR3 DNA: TGTGCCAGCAGCTTCGGGGACAACTATGGCTACACCTTC. The encoded protein is CASSFGDNYGYTF. V and J are TRBV9 and TRBJ1-2; tentative D call: TRBD1 (5 bases). The CDR3 covers 13 residues. V was pared by 4 bases and J by 2 bases, with 9 bases between. The germline V gene encodes CDR1 SGDLS and CDR2 YYNGEE.

The chain recombines TRBV10-2 with TRBJ2-2; no clear D. Trimming stripped 3 bases from V and 8 bases from J, with 13 bases between. CDR1 is WSHSY, CDR2 SAAADI, per germline. This CDR3 is 14 amino acids long. The CDR3 loop reads CASSEISFPGELFF. The DNA of the CDR3 is TGCGCCAGCAGTGAAATTAGCTTCCCGGGGGAGCTGTTTTTT.

The genes are TRBV6-1 and TRBJ2-7; possibly TRBD2 for D (6 bases). The ends were cut back, 5 bases at V and 0 bases at J, with 8 bases in the middle. Germline CDR1 MNHNS, CDR2 SASEGT. The CDR3 consists of 13 residues. The CDR3 region has the DNA TGTGCCAGCAGTCCCGGGAGCTCCTACGAGCAGTACTTC. Amino acid sequence: CASSPGSSYEQYF.

This chain links TRBV4-2 with TRBJ1-5; D ambiguous. The CDR3 is made up of 16 amino acids. CDR1 is LGHNA, CDR2 YNFKEQ, per germline. Trimming cost V 1 base and J 7 bases, with 17 bases left between them. CDR3 sequence: CASSQVSAGGEQPQHF. CDR3 bases: TGTGCCAGCAGCCAAGTATCAGCAGGAGGAGAACAGCCCCAGCATTTT.

J is TRBJ1-5 and V is TRBV11-1; D is unclear. V lost 1 base and J 4 bases, leaving 5 bases between the germline ends. The CDR3 totals 13 residues. Germline CDR1 and CDR2: SGHAT and FQDESV (reference sequence). CDR3 in DNA: TGTGCCAGCAGCTTAGGTCAGAATCAGCCCCAGCATTTT. Translation gives CASSLGQNQPQHF.

This clone was observed once. The chain links TRBV7-9 to TRBJ2-3; 11 bases align to TRBD1. Germline CDR1 is SEHNR and CDR2 is FQNEAQ (reference sequence). This CDR3 contains 17 residues. Trimming took 5 bases from V and 2 from J; bases not matched to a gene: 9. The CDR3 DNA sequence: TGTGCCAGCAGCCCCCGAGGGGACAGGGGGTTCACAGATACGCAGTATTTT. It translates to CASSPRGDRGFTDTQYF. The variable domain in full, completed from reference TRBV7-9 and TRBJ2-3, reads DTGVSQNPRHKITKRGQNVTFRCDPISEHNRLYWYRQTLGQGPEFLTYFQNEAQLEKSRLLSDRFSAERPKGSFSTLEIQRTEQGDSAMYLCASSPRGDRGFTDTQYFGPGTRLTVL.

The rearrangement joins TRBV11-2 to TRBJ2-1; 7 bases align to TRBD1. V trimming: 1 base; J trimming: 7 bases; junction bases outside the gene matches: 4. The CDR3 has 14 amino acids. CDR1 and CDR2 from the germline V gene are SGHAT and FQNNGV. In DNA, the CDR3 is TGTGCCAGCAGCTTAGTGGACAGGAGAAATGAGCAGTTCTTC. Translated, it gives CASSLVDRRNEQFF.

The CDR3 DNA sequence: TGTGCCAGCTCGAGGGGAGGCGAGAACACTGAAGCTTTCTTT. Its translation is CASSRGGENTEAFF. The chain has TRBV28 and TRBJ1-1, with D possibly matching TRBD1 (5 bases). The V gene lost 8 bases and the J gene lost 1 base, with 14 bases spanning the gap. The CDR3 has 14 amino acids. Germline V CDR1 and CDR2: MDHEN, SYDVKM.

V and J are TRBV2 and TRBJ2-5, with D perhaps matching TRBD1 or TRBD2 (5 bases each). The V and J ends lost 8 bases and 0 bases respectively, with 13 bases between them. Germline CDR1 SNHLY, CDR2 FYNNEI. This CDR3 spans 14 amino acids. CDR3 DNA sequence: TGTGCCAGCTGTGGGGGACGTTACCAAGAGACCCAGTACTTC. Protein product: CASCGGRYQETQYF.

This clone was seen a few times. The chain has TRBV6-6 and TRBJ1-6, with D unclear. CDR3 length: 15 amino acids. Trimming took 5 bases from V and 7 from J, leaving 15 bases between them. Germline V gives CDR1 MNHNY, CDR2 SVGAGI (reference sequence). The DNA for the CDR3 is TGTGCCAGCAGTGTCAGCCACCTAGGGAATTCACCCCTCCACTTT. Translated, it gives CASSVSHLGNSPLHF.

This clone was detected only once. This chain connects TRBV6-5 to TRBJ1-5, with 7 positions matching TRBD1. Germline values: CDR1 MNHEY, CDR2 SVGAGI. The junction had 8 bases not matched to a gene; V was cut back by 4 bases and J by 2 bases. The CDR3 is 16 residues long. DNA for the CDR3: TGTGCCAGCAGTTCCAGGGGGAGGCGAGGCAATCAGCCCCAGCATTTT. Translation: CASSSRGRRGNQPQHF.

This chain connects TRBV6-4 to TRBJ1-5, with D possibly matching TRBD1 (5 bases). CDR1 is MRHNA, CDR2 SNTAGT, per germline. This CDR3 comprises 15 residues. V lost 2 bases, J lost 2 bases, and 10 bases lay in between. This chain's CDR3 is CASSDRQKRNQPQHF. CDR3 in DNA: TGTGCCAGCAGTGACAGACAGAAGCGCAATCAGCCCCAGCATTTT.

The chain uses TRBV30 and TRBJ1-1; D might be TRBD1 (6 bases). Trimming took off 2 bases at V and 11 bases at J, with 15 bases between the two ends. The CDR3 sequence is 12 residues long. CDR1 and CDR2 from the germline V gene are GTSNPN and SVGIG (reference sequence). The CDR3 spells CAWSLKTGDAFF. For the CDR3, the DNA is TGTGCCTGGAGTCTGAAGACAGGAGACGCTTTCTTT.

This sequence joins TRBV19 and TRBJ1-4; no reliable D call. The germline V and J ends were trimmed by 5 bases and 2 bases, with 18 bases remaining between them. The CDR3 spans 17 residues. Looked up from germline, CDR1 is LNHDA and CDR2 is SQIVND (reference sequence). CDR3 protein: CASSGTIIIATNEKLFF. The CDR3 DNA is TGTGCCAGTAGTGGAACAATTATAATTGCGACTAATGAAAAACTGTTTTTT.

For the CDR3, the DNA is TGTGCCAGCACCCCGGGGTCTGAAGCTTTCTTT. It codes for CASTPGSEAFF. This chain uses TRBV7-2 with TRBJ1-1; D unresolved. Trimming left V 7 bases short and J 6 bases short, with 9 bases between. The CDR3 is made up of 11 amino acids. Germline values: CDR1 SGHTA, CDR2 FQGNSA.

Written as DNA, the CDR3 is TGTGCCAGCAGCGCCCTAGCGGGAGCCAATGAGCAGTTCTTC. Translated, it gives CASSALAGANEQFF. The chain carries TRBV9 and TRBJ2-1, with 10 nucleotides matching TRBD2. V dropped 3 bases and J dropped 6; count of bases not matched to a gene: 3. CDR3 length equals 14 residues. CDR1 SGDLS and CDR2 YYNGEE come from the germline V gene.

The V call is TRBV10-2, the J call TRBJ1-5; possible D gene TRBD1, 5 bases. Per germline, CDR1 WSHSY and CDR2 SAAADI. The length of the CDR3 is 15 residues. The V and J ends lost 0 bases and 3 bases respectively, with 9 bases between them. The CDR3 DNA follows: TGCGCCAGCAGTGAGTCAGGGGCACCCAATCAGCCCCAGCATTTT. As protein: CASSESGAPNQPQHF.

This chain uses TRBV5-1 with TRBJ1-5; 7 bases match TRBD1. The germline gives CDR1 SGHRS, CDR2 YFSETQ. The CDR3 runs to 14 residues. J was trimmed by 3 bases and V by 4 bases; bases with no gene match: 4. CDR3 DNA sequence: TGCGCCAGCAGCGCGGGACAGTCCAATCAGCCCCAGCATTTT. Residues: CASSAGQSNQPQHF. The whole variable domain, remainder taken from reference TRBV5-1 and TRBJ1-5, is KAGVTQTPRYLIKTRGQQVTLSCSPISGHRSVSWYQQTPGQGLQFLFEYFSETQRNKGNFPGRFSGRQFSNSRSEMNVSTLELGDSALYLCASSAGQSNQPQHFGDGTRLSIL.

J is TRBJ2-7 and V is TRBV7-8; the D gene could be TRBD1 or TRBD2 (5 bases each). The CDR3 has 13 residues. The ends were cut back, 6 bases at V and 2 bases at J, with 11 bases in the middle. Germline loops: CDR1 SGHVS, CDR2 FQNEAQ. CDR3 sequence reads: CASSRDVAYEQYF. DNA for the CDR3: TGTGCCAGCAGTCGGGACGTTGCCTACGAGCAGTACTTC.